A selection of T cell receptor beta chains follows, all from one sample in a study of blood T cell repertoires in COVID-19. The protocol was immunoSEQ multiplex PCR, while the TCRdb copy is restricted to in-frame clones and leaves out a portion. The repertoire includes about 420,000 clones, about 87% of them detected once, and more than 0.7% sits in the top ten. Sequenced: peripheral blood. Source of these receptors: a man between 18 and 29 years old with COVID-19, enrolled during active disease. CDR3s include the opening cysteine and the closing phenylalanine or tryptophan. Each record gives: D gene, V gene, clone size, J gene, CDR3 protein, CDR3 DNA. D genes are given only for firm matches. Clone size is stated in some rows and not others, as once, few, many or a class when expanded.

d_call: TRBD1; v_call: TRBV25-1; clone_size: NA; j_call: TRBJ1-1; cdr3_aa: CASSDLPGQGEKGTEAFF; cdr3_nt: TGTGCCAGCAGTGATTTGCCCGGACAGGGGGAAAAAGGCACTGAAGCTTTCTTT
d_call: TRBD2; v_call: TRBV3-1/TRBV3-2; clone_size: NA; j_call: TRBJ2-1; cdr3_aa: CASSLMGLAGGYNEQFF; cdr3_nt: TGTGCCAGCAGCCTAATGGGACTAGCGGGAGGGTACAATGAGCAGTTCTTC
d_call: NA; v_call: TRBV7-9; clone_size: NA; j_call: TRBJ2-1; cdr3_aa: CASSSEGWGEQFF; cdr3_nt: TGTGCCAGCAGCTCCGAGGGATGGGGTGAGCAGTTCTTC
d_call: TRBD1; v_call: TRBV19; clone_size: NA; j_call: TRBJ1-2; cdr3_aa: CASSIDRGSGYTF; cdr3_nt: TGTGCCAGTAGTATTGACAGGGGCTCTGGCTACACCTTC
d_call: TRBD1; v_call: TRBV7-8; clone_size: NA; j_call: TRBJ1-1; cdr3_aa: CASSFQGARTEAFF; cdr3_nt: TGTGCCAGCAGCTTCCAGGGGGCTCGAACTGAAGCTTTCTTT
d_call: NA; v_call: TRBV5-1; clone_size: NA; j_call: TRBJ2-3; cdr3_aa: CASKLVSTRGTDTQYF; cdr3_nt: TGCGCCAGCAAACTTGTCTCAACCAGGGGAACAGATACGCAGTATTTT
d_call: NA; v_call: TRBV2; clone_size: NA; j_call: TRBJ2-1; cdr3_aa: CASRDTGAPEQFF; cdr3_nt: TGTGCCAGCAGGGATACAGGAGCTCCGGAGCAGTTCTTC
d_call: TRBD1; v_call: TRBV19; clone_size: NA; j_call: TRBJ1-1; cdr3_aa: CASSRGTGGRTEAFF; cdr3_nt: TGTGCCAGCTCCCGGGGAACAGGGGGCCGCACTGAAGCTTTCTTT
d_call: NA; v_call: TRBV4-2; clone_size: NA; j_call: TRBJ2-7; cdr3_aa: CASSQDGSGEQYF; cdr3_nt: TGTGCCAGCAGCCAAGATGGGTCGGGGGAGCAGTACTTC
d_call: NA; v_call: TRBV29-1; clone_size: NA; j_call: TRBJ2-2; cdr3_aa: CSVVLGADSLIGELFF; cdr3_nt: TGCAGCGTTGTGTTAGGGGCAGATTCTCTGATAGGGGAGCTGTTTTTT
d_call: NA; v_call: TRBV6-4; clone_size: NA; j_call: TRBJ2-7; cdr3_aa: CASSDSTTSEQYF; cdr3_nt: TGTGCCAGCAGTGACTCCACCACTAGCGAGCAGTACTTC
d_call: NA; v_call: TRBV2; clone_size: NA; j_call: TRBJ2-7; cdr3_aa: CASSPGDSYEQYF; cdr3_nt: TGTGCCAGCAGTCCCGGGGACTCCTACGAGCAGTACTTC
d_call: NA; v_call: TRBV19; clone_size: NA; j_call: TRBJ1-4; cdr3_aa: CASSISGVATNEKLFF; cdr3_nt: TGTGCCAGTAGTATATCGGGGGTTGCAACTAATGAAAAACTGTTTTTT
d_call: NA; v_call: TRBV6-5; clone_size: NA; j_call: TRBJ1-1; cdr3_aa: CASSIYRGGTEAFF; cdr3_nt: TGTGCCAGCAGTATATACCGGGGGGGCACTGAAGCTTTCTTT
d_call: NA; v_call: TRBV6-5; clone_size: once; j_call: TRBJ1-2; cdr3_aa: CASSYSWQGWQGYTF; cdr3_nt: TGTGCCAGCAGTTACTCGTGGCAGGGGTGGCAGGGCTACACCTTC
d_call: NA; v_call: TRBV6-5; clone_size: NA; j_call: TRBJ2-2; cdr3_aa: CASVRDRTGELFF; cdr3_nt: TGTGCCAGCGTCCGAGACAGGACCGGGGAGCTGTTTTTT
d_call: NA; v_call: TRBV10-2; clone_size: NA; j_call: TRBJ1-2; cdr3_aa: CASSETNYGYTF; cdr3_nt: TGCGCCAGCAGTGAGACAAACTATGGCTACACCTTC
d_call: NA; v_call: TRBV2; clone_size: once; j_call: TRBJ1-1; cdr3_aa: CASSVRGTEAFF; cdr3_nt: TGTGCCAGCAGTGTCAGGGGCACTGAAGCTTTCTTT
d_call: NA; v_call: TRBV4-2; clone_size: once; j_call: TRBJ1-4; cdr3_aa: CASSQHSTGIGEKLFF; cdr3_nt: TGTGCCAGCAGCCAACATAGTACAGGGATTGGTGAAAAACTGTTTTTT
d_call: TRBD1; v_call: TRBV5-6; clone_size: NA; j_call: TRBJ2-5; cdr3_aa: CASSVAGTAFQETQYF; cdr3_nt: TGTGCCAGCAGCGTTGCCGGGACAGCATTCCAAGAGACCCAGTACTTC
d_call: TRBD2; v_call: TRBV5-1; clone_size: few; j_call: TRBJ2-4; cdr3_aa: CASSLGLAGGAKNIQYF; cdr3_nt: TGCGCCAGCAGCCTGGGACTAGCGGGAGGTGCCAAAAACATTCAGTACTTC
d_call: NA; v_call: TRBV28; clone_size: NA; j_call: TRBJ2-7; cdr3_aa: CASSLIERAYEQYF; cdr3_nt: TGTGCCAGCAGCCTTATCGAGCGAGCCTACGAGCAGTACTTC
d_call: NA; v_call: TRBV18; clone_size: few; j_call: TRBJ1-2; cdr3_aa: CASSPSGGNGYTF; cdr3_nt: TGTGCCAGCTCCCCCTCGGGGGGTAATGGCTACACCTTC
d_call: NA; v_call: TRBV7-9; clone_size: NA; j_call: TRBJ2-1; cdr3_aa: CASSVPRIGLSSYNEQFF; cdr3_nt: TGTGCCAGCAGCGTACCACGAATCGGACTCAGCTCCTACAATGAGCAGTTCTTC
d_call: NA; v_call: TRBV6-5; clone_size: once; j_call: TRBJ1-1; cdr3_aa: CASRYRTANTEAFF; cdr3_nt: TGTGCCAGCAGATACAGGACAGCGAACACTGAAGCTTTCTTT
d_call: NA; v_call: TRBV2; clone_size: NA; j_call: TRBJ2-5; cdr3_aa: CASSEVETLETQYF; cdr3_nt: TGTGCCAGCAGTGAAGTAGAAACGTTAGAGACCCAGTACTTC
d_call: NA; v_call: TRBV29-1; clone_size: NA; j_call: TRBJ1-6; cdr3_aa: CSVEAGDGSPLHF; cdr3_nt: TGCAGCGTTGAGGCCGGAGATGGATCACCCCTCCACTTT
d_call: NA; v_call: TRBV13; clone_size: NA; j_call: TRBJ2-7; cdr3_aa: CASTLGRGTYEQYF; cdr3_nt: TGTGCCAGCACCTTAGGCCGGGGGACCTACGAGCAGTACTTC
d_call: NA; v_call: TRBV6-5; clone_size: NA; j_call: TRBJ2-7; cdr3_aa: CASRPNRDNYEQYF; cdr3_nt: TGTGCCAGCAGACCTAACCGGGACAACTACGAGCAGTACTTC
d_call: NA; v_call: TRBV5-1; clone_size: NA; j_call: TRBJ2-1; cdr3_aa: CASSASNNEQFF; cdr3_nt: TGCGCCAGCAGCGCGTCAAACAATGAGCAGTTCTTC
d_call: NA; v_call: TRBV5-4; clone_size: NA; j_call: TRBJ1-2; cdr3_aa: CASRGVATYGYTF; cdr3_nt: TGTGCCAGCAGAGGGGTCGCGACCTATGGCTACACCTTC
d_call: NA; v_call: TRBV2; clone_size: NA; j_call: TRBJ2-5; cdr3_aa: CATRKGSETQYF; cdr3_nt: TGTGCCACCCGAAAGGGGTCGGAGACCCAGTACTTC
d_call: NA; v_call: TRBV7-8; clone_size: NA; j_call: TRBJ1-3; cdr3_aa: CASSLGSSSGNTIYF; cdr3_nt: TGTGCCAGCAGCTTAGGGTCCAGCTCTGGAAACACCATATATTTT
d_call: NA; v_call: TRBV25-1; clone_size: NA; j_call: TRBJ1-5; cdr3_aa: CASSESRGANQPQHF; cdr3_nt: TGTGCCAGCAGTGAATCCAGGGGCGCCAATCAGCCCCAGCATTTT
d_call: NA; v_call: TRBV11-2; clone_size: NA; j_call: TRBJ1-2; cdr3_aa: CASSLDSGYGYTF; cdr3_nt: TGTGCCAGCAGCTTAGATTCCGGGTACGGCTACACCTTC
d_call: NA; v_call: TRBV7-8; clone_size: NA; j_call: TRBJ2-7; cdr3_aa: CASSHHGYEQYF; cdr3_nt: TGTGCCAGCAGCCATCACGGCTACGAGCAGTACTTC
d_call: TRBD1; v_call: TRBV4-1; clone_size: NA; j_call: TRBJ1-2; cdr3_aa: CASSETFRDRRGYTF; cdr3_nt: TGCGCCAGCAGCGAAACCTTCCGGGACAGGCGAGGCTACACCTTC
d_call: TRBD1; v_call: TRBV14; clone_size: NA; j_call: TRBJ1-6; cdr3_aa: CASSQVAGQGRFAPLHF; cdr3_nt: TGTGCCAGCAGCCAGGTGGCGGGACAGGGAAGATTTGCACCCCTCCACTTT
d_call: TRBD1; v_call: TRBV27; clone_size: few; j_call: TRBJ2-2; cdr3_aa: CASSATGGKSGELFF; cdr3_nt: TGTGCCAGCAGTGCGACAGGGGGCAAATCCGGGGAGCTGTTTTTT
d_call: TRBD2; v_call: TRBV12-3/TRBV12-4; clone_size: NA; j_call: TRBJ2-1; cdr3_aa: CASGTSVNEQFF; cdr3_nt: TGTGCCAGCGGAACTAGCGTCAATGAGCAGTTCTTC
d_call: NA; v_call: TRBV3-1/TRBV3-2; clone_size: NA; j_call: TRBJ2-5; cdr3_aa: CASSQYREGETQYF; cdr3_nt: TGTGCCAGCAGCCAATACAGGGAAGGGGAGACCCAGTACTTC
d_call: NA; v_call: TRBV5-1; clone_size: few; j_call: TRBJ2-5; cdr3_aa: CASSFRVQETQYF; cdr3_nt: TGCGCCAGCAGCTTCCGGGTCCAAGAGACCCAGTACTTC
d_call: NA; v_call: TRBV10-1; clone_size: NA; j_call: TRBJ2-3; cdr3_aa: CASSVGGTDTQYF; cdr3_nt: TGCGCCAGCAGTGTTGGGGGGACAGATACGCAGTATTTT
d_call: NA; v_call: TRBV3-1/TRBV3-2; clone_size: NA; j_call: TRBJ2-7; cdr3_aa: CASSPGTFELPSYEQYF; cdr3_nt: TGTGCCAGCAGCCCCGGGACTTTTGAACTCCCGAGCTACGAGCAGTACTTC
d_call: NA; v_call: TRBV4-1; clone_size: NA; j_call: TRBJ1-4; cdr3_aa: CASSQDVAVTNEKLFF; cdr3_nt: TGCGCCAGCAGCCAAGATGTGGCAGTGACTAATGAAAAACTGTTTTTT
d_call: NA; v_call: TRBV5-4; clone_size: NA; j_call: TRBJ1-6; cdr3_aa: CASSLGRGGDKWSYNSPLHF; cdr3_nt: TGTGCCAGCAGCTTGGGACGTGGAGGGGATAAGTGGTCCTATAATTCACCCCTCCACTTT
d_call: TRBD1; v_call: TRBV12-3/TRBV12-4; clone_size: once; j_call: TRBJ1-1; cdr3_aa: CASSRDRGSEAFF; cdr3_nt: TGTGCCAGCAGCAGGGACAGGGGCAGTGAAGCTTTCTTT
d_call: NA; v_call: TRBV12-3/TRBV12-4; clone_size: NA; j_call: TRBJ2-5; cdr3_aa: CASSLMAVETQYF; cdr3_nt: TGTGCCAGCAGTTTGATGGCCGTAGAGACCCAGTACTTC